This T cell receptor beta chain was sequenced during a study of regulatory T cells in long-lasting Graves disease. V was trimmed by 5 bases and J by 3 bases, leaving 14 bases between them. The germline V gene has CDR1 SGHTA and CDR2 FQGNSA. The CDR3 consists of 14 residues. Described time point: persistent/refractory GD, antithyroid drugs over 5 years with positive TRAb. The TCR library used RNA extracted from PBMCs. Concerning this clonotype itself: What it binds is not known. This may be a read error, as it is one base from a much larger clone. The CDR3 end shows no conserved phenylalanine or tryptophan, and so a read error is likely.

Notes on the study in general: Under persistent disease, TRBV28, TRBJ1-2 and TRBJ2-5 were used preferentially. The number of shared public clonotypes was higher in persistent patients (fewer than 3,000) than new patients (over 900).

Arm-PCR of CDR3 regions with iRepertoire HTBI primers generated TCR beta libraries. As handled by the study authors: Sample data revealed approximately 62 TRBV and roughly 13 TRBJ segments. TCRdb independently ran MiXCR on the multiplex PCR reads; one entry per CDR3 protein. The authors' filters were not applied to this entry. The sample lists 400,000 to 500,000 distinct CDR3 sequences; 21% were seen once. The specimen was peripheral blood mononuclear cells (PBMCs), collected when the disease was refractory, from a patient treated with antithyroid drugs. This rearrangement joins TRBV7-2 to TRBJ2-7; D possibly uses TRBD1 or TRBD2 (5 bases each). The sequence came from a female donor with Graves disease. The CDR3 sequence: CASSPGTFNYEQYS. As DNA, the CDR3 is TGTGCCAGCAGCCCCGGGACCTTTAACTACGAGCAGTACTCC.